This T cell receptor beta chain was recovered during a study of read filtering for tumor transcriptome and immune sequencing. Overall study: TCR-mapped reads were about 4 to 10.27 million with IR-seq versus roughly 85 to 1,400 with RNA-seq. Study results and caveats: Around 80% of IR-seq clonotypes had a single read, yet these held around 3.5% of reads. IR-seq captured clonotypes deeper and more reliably than RNA-seq.

This clonotype was seen many times. Its antigen is currently unknown. V was clipped by 3 bases and J by 2 bases; unmatched bases: 2. This CDR3 comprises 14 residues. CDR1 and CDR2 (germline): SGHRS, YFSETQ. The library was built from about 400 ng RNA with molecular barcoded adaptors for alpha/delta and beta/gamma chains. TCRdb recomputed calls from the reads with MiXCR, one row per CDR3 protein. The data contain about 62,000 distinct CDR3 sequences, around 19% of them singletons. The chain employs TRBV5-1 and TRBJ1-1, with 9 bases that match TRBD1. Sequenced: a population of CD138-negative cells sorted from bone marrow. This receptor was identified in a donor at least 40 years old with multiple myeloma. CDR3 protein: CASSWGQGNTEAFF. As DNA, the CDR3 is TGCGCCAGCAGCTGGGGACAGGGAAACACTGAAGCTTTCTTT.